The next 32 T cell receptor beta chains were all read from a single sample in a study of T-cell memory formation after mild COVID-19. TCRdb itself ran the 5' RACE reads through MiXCR, one entry per CDR3 protein. The repertoire includes 250,000 to 300,000 distinct CDR3 sequences, about 20% of them detected once, and 20% to 25% sits in the top ten. The sample comprised PBMCs or a T cell subset sorted from them (not recorded which). The origin of the receptors is a man younger than 35 who had mild COVID-19 (a few samples of this study predate the infection). Cell type and time point are not known.

J is TRBJ2-3 and V is TRBV5-1, with TRBD2 identical over 11 bases. The trim removed 4 bases at V and 0 bases at J, leaving 4 bases unmatched. Per the germline V gene, CDR1 is SGHRS and CDR2 is YFSETQ. The CDR3 loop spans 16 amino acids. The DNA for the CDR3 is TGCGCCAGCAGCCAGGGACTAGCGGAGAGCACAGATACGCAGTATTTT. This gives the protein CASSQGLAESTDTQYF. Using reference TRBV5-1 and TRBJ2-3 for the parts outside the CDR3, the full variable domain is KAGVTQTPRYLIKTRGQQVTLSCSPISGHRSVSWYQQTPGQGLQFLFEYFSETQRNKGNFPGRFSGRQFSNSRSEMNVSTLELGDSALYLCASSQGLAESTDTQYFGPGTRLTVL.

The chain uses TRBV6-5 and TRBJ2-1; the D is unclear. The CDR3 loop spans 11 amino acids. The V end lost 2 bases, the J end lost 7 bases, and 3 bases lay between the germline ends. Germline V gene sequence: CDR1 MNHEY, CDR2 SVGAGI. The chain's CDR3 is CASSYRNEQFF. The DNA of the CDR3 is TGTGCCAGCAGTTACAGAAATGAGCAGTTCTTC.

A few counts support this clonotype. The gene calls are TRBV6-5 and TRBJ2-7, with 7 bases matching TRBD1. The CDR3 consists of 14 residues. V shed 5 bases and J 0 bases; nucleotides not matched to a gene: 4. CDR1 and CDR2 (germline): MNHEY, SVGAGI. The CDR3, as DNA: TGTGCCAGCAGTCGGACAGGACCCTCCTACGAGCAGTACTTC. The encoded protein is CASSRTGPSYEQYF.

This clonotype was found a few times. This chain connects TRBV14 to TRBJ2-2; D remains unclear. The CDR3 sequence is 15 residues long. Germline V gene data show CDR1 as SGHDN and CDR2 as FVKESK. The V gene lost 1 base and the J gene lost 3 bases, with 9 bases spanning the gap. This chain's CDR3 is CASSQVTTDTGELFF. CDR3 nucleotides: TGTGCCAGCAGCCAAGTTACCACGGACACCGGGGAGCTGTTTTTT.

This clonotype was observed a few times. This chain links TRBV7-9 with TRBJ2-5; 14 bases map to TRBD2. Per the germline V gene, CDR1 is SEHNR and CDR2 is FQNEAQ (reference sequence). The junction had 3 bases not matched to a gene; V was cut back by 5 bases and J by 4 bases. The CDR3 spans 15 residues. The CDR3 region has the DNA TGTGCCAGCAGCACCGGACTAGCGGGGGGAGAGACCCAGTACTTC. Its translation is CASSTGLAGGETQYF.

This clonotype was seen a handful of times. The CDR3 DNA sequence: TGTGCCAGCAGCTCCGCCACAGATACGCAGTATTTT. As protein: CASSSATDTQYF. The chain has TRBV7-6 and TRBJ2-3; D gene ambiguous. The V gene lost 4 bases and the J gene lost 2 bases, with 4 bases spanning the gap. Germline CDR1 reads SGHVS; CDR2 reads FNYEAQ. CDR3 length equals 12 residues.

The V gene is TRBV18, the J gene TRBJ2-5; no clear D. CDR1 KGHSH and CDR2 LQKENI come from the germline V gene. The V and J ends lost 0 bases and 5 bases respectively, with 10 bases between them. CDR3 size: 14 residues. CDR3 sequence: CASSPPVVRETQYF. CDR3 in DNA: TGTGCCAGCTCACCACCCGTGGTCAGGGAGACCCAGTACTTC. The variable domain in full, with the rest retrieved from reference TRBV18 and TRBJ2-5, is NAGVMQNPRHLVRRRGQEARLRCSPMKGHSHVYWYRQLPEEGLKFMVYLQKENIIDESGMPKERFSAEFPKEGPSILRIQQVVRGDSAAYFCASSPPVVRETQYFGPGTRLLVL.

The chain carries TRBV7-9 and TRBJ1-1, with 8 bases matching TRBD1. Per the germline V gene, CDR1 is SEHNR and CDR2 is FQNEAQ (reference sequence). CDR3 length equals 17 residues. With 5 bases clipped from V and 4 bases from J, the junction kept 15 bases outside the gene matches. CDR3 sequence reads: CASSPRQGSLEATEAFF. The CDR3 DNA reads TGTGCCAGCAGCCCTCGACAGGGGAGCTTAGAGGCCACTGAAGCTTTCTTT.

Only a few counts were recorded for this clonotype. The rearrangement links TRBV10-3 to TRBJ2-3, with 13 bases that match TRBD2. The V and J ends lost 4 bases and 2 bases, in that order; junction bases with no gene match: 3. This CDR3 is 16 amino acids long. Germline CDR1 and CDR2: ENHRY and SYGVKD. The CDR3 DNA sequence: TGTGCCATCAGTGGGACTAGCGGGGGCCTCACAGATACGCAGTATTTT. Translating it yields CAISGTSGGLTDTQYF.

V is TRBV24-1 and J is TRBJ1-2, with 8 bases lining up with TRBD1. CDR1 and CDR2 (germline): KGHDR, SFDVKD. The V and J ends lost 3 bases and 5 bases, in that order; junction bases with no gene match: 1. The CDR3 totals 13 residues. CDR3 region: CATSDGQGYGYTF. The CDR3 DNA sequence: TGTGCCACCAGTGATGGACAGGGATATGGCTACACCTTC.

This clonotype was found a few times. The genes are TRBV20-1 and TRBJ2-5; the D gene is possibly TRBD1 (6 bases). Germline-derived CDR1 and CDR2 are DFQATT and SNEGSKA (reference sequence). V shed 6 bases and J shed 2 bases, with 13 bases lying between them. The CDR3 consists of 13 residues. The CDR3 DNA reads as TGCAGTGCGTATGTGGACAGTCAAGAGACCCAGTACTTC. The encoded protein is CSAYVDSQETQYF.

This clonotype was counted only a few times. The chain links TRBV5-1 to TRBJ1-1, with a weak D call TRBD1 (6 bases). Germline V CDR1 and CDR2: SGHRS, YFSETQ. The CDR3 consists of 14 residues. Trimming pared 1 base from V and 7 bases from J, leaving 14 bases between. CDR3 in DNA: TGCGCCAGCAGCTTGTCGGCGGGGGCGATTGAAGCTTTCTTT. It encodes CASSLSAGAIEAFF.

V is TRBV9 and J is TRBJ1-1, with D tentatively TRBD1 (5 bases). Germline loops: CDR1 SGDLS, CDR2 YYNGEE. CDR3 length: 15 amino acids. The V gene lost 0 bases and the J gene lost 4 bases, with 13 bases spanning the gap. In DNA form, the CDR3 reads TGTGCCAGCAGCGTAGGCAGCCCAGGGACCACTGAAGCTTTCTTT. The encoded protein is CASSVGSPGTTEAFF.

The chain is built from TRBV27 and TRBJ2-5; D might be TRBD2 (5 bases). The germline V gene has CDR1 MNHEY and CDR2 SMNVEV (reference sequence). The ends were cut back, 0 bases at V and 2 bases at J, with 13 bases in the middle. CDR3 size: 16 residues. The CDR3, as DNA: TGTGCCAGCAGTTTATCGAGAGTTGGCGGGCAAGAGACCCAGTACTTC. This gives the protein CASSLSRVGGQETQYF.

In this sample, this clonotype turned up a few times. At one end the junction does not follow the germline gene, possibly because of a read error. V gene TRBV7-2 combines with J gene TRBJ1-2; 10 nucleotides agree with TRBD1. Per the germline V gene, CDR1 is SGHTA and CDR2 is FQGNSA. The CDR3 consists of 14 residues. CDR3 residues: CASSSQSGQGGYTF. CDR3 coding DNA: TGTGCCAGCAGCTCCCAGTCCGGACAGGGGGGCTATACCTTC.

The chain couples TRBV27 to TRBJ2-5; 13 positions agree with TRBD2. CDR1 is MNHEY and CDR2 is SMNVEV in the germline V gene (reference sequence). The CDR3 spans 16 residues. V shed 6 bases, J shed 1 base, and the junction held 5 bases outside the gene matches. The CDR3 coding sequence is TGTGCCAGCAGGCGACTAGCGGGGGGCAGCCAAGAGACCCAGTACTTC. Translation: CASRRLAGGSQETQYF.

The chain has TRBV25-1 and TRBJ1-1, with TRBD1 identical over 7 bases. Per the germline V gene, CDR1 is MGHDK and CDR2 is SYGVNS. V lost 5 bases and J lost 10; bases outside the gene matches: 4. There are 11 residues in the CDR3. The CDR3 DNA reads as TGTGCCAGCAGTAAGGGGGCTGGAGCTTTCTTT. It codes for CASSKGAGAFF. The full variable domain, with the rest looked up from reference TRBV25-1 and TRBJ1-1, is EADIYQTPRYLVIGTGKKITLECSQTMGHDKMYWYQQDPGMELHLIHYSYGVNSTEKGDLSSESTVSRIRTEHFPLTLESARPSHTSQYLCASSKGAGAFFGQGTRLTVV.

V is TRBV7-8 and J is TRBJ2-2; TRBD2 agrees at 9 bases. V shed 3 bases and J 7 bases; nucleotides not matched to a gene: 3. The CDR3 covers 14 residues. Germline-derived CDR1 and CDR2 are SGHVS and FQNEAQ. The CDR3 nucleotides read TGTGCCAGCAGCTTTAGCGGGGGTAACGGGGAGCTGTTTTTT. Amino acid sequence: CASSFSGGNGELFF.

The chain carries TRBV6-2 or TRBV6-3 and TRBJ1-1; D remains ambiguous. Trimming took off 6 bases at V and 0 bases at J, with 5 bases between the two ends. The CDR3 is made up of 12 amino acids. Per the germline V gene, CDR1 is MNHEY and CDR2 is SVGEGT. CDR3 sequence reads: CASSHMNTEAFF. The DNA for the CDR3 is TGTGCCAGCAGCCATATGAACACTGAAGCTTTCTTT.

This clonotype was counted only a few times. This rearrangement joins TRBV9 to TRBJ2-5; D ambiguous. This CDR3 spans 13 amino acids. Trimming took 2 bases from V and 1 from J, leaving 6 bases between them. The germline gives CDR1 SGDLS, CDR2 YYNGEE. DNA of the CDR3: TGTGCCAGCAGCGTCTCCAGCCAAGAGACCCAGTACTTC. Amino acids: CASSVSSQETQYF.

There are a few counts of this clonotype. The chain links TRBV20-1 to TRBJ1-4, with 7 bases matching TRBD1. CDR3 size: 13 residues. CDR1 is DFQATT, CDR2 SNEGSKA, per germline (reference sequence). The ends lost 4 bases at V and 4 bases at J; junction bases unmatched: 3. The CDR3 nucleotides are TGCAGTGCTACGGGACAGTTTAATGAAAAACTGTTTTTT. It specifies CSATGQFNEKLFF.

This clonotype was counted many times. CDR3 sequence reads: CASRHRRLNTEAFF. CDR3 nucleotides: TGTGCCAGCAGACACCGGAGGCTGAACACTGAAGCTTTCTTT. This chain connects TRBV12-3 or TRBV12-4 to TRBJ1-1; D gene ambiguous. The CDR3 is 14 residues long. Trimming stripped 6 bases from V and 0 bases from J, with 11 bases between.

The sample holds a few counts of this clonotype. This chain links TRBV7-3 with TRBJ1-2; TRBD1 might be the D (6 bases). The V end was cut by 9 bases, the J end by 0 bases, with 8 bases between. Germline CDR1 SGHTA, CDR2 FQGTGA. The CDR3 sequence is 12 residues long. The CDR3 loop reads CASNRANYGYTF. The CDR3 nucleotides read TGTGCCAGTAACAGGGCTAACTATGGCTACACCTTC.

The chain carries TRBV11-2 and TRBJ2-3; D not certain. This CDR3 is 14 amino acids long. V lost 2 bases and J lost 1, with 7 bases in between. Germline loops: CDR1 SGHAT, CDR2 FQNNGV. The CDR3 is CASSLNRGTDTQYF. CDR3 nucleotide sequence: TGTGCCAGCAGCTTAAATAGGGGCACAGATACGCAGTATTTT.

V and J are TRBV12-3 or TRBV12-4 and TRBJ2-2; 11 nucleotides line up with TRBD2. Germline trimming cut 3 bases from V and 8 bases from J; bases unmatched to any gene: 8. The CDR3 spans 16 residues. Here the CDR3 DNA reads TGTGCCAGCAGTTTGTTGGTAGCGGGGGGGTTTGGGGAGCTGTTTTTT. Its protein product is CASSLLVAGGFGELFF.

V is TRBV7-8 and J is TRBJ2-7, with a tentative D call TRBD1 (5 bases). Germline values: CDR1 SGHVS, CDR2 FQNEAQ. This CDR3 spans 14 amino acids. Deletions cut 6 bases from V and 2 bases from J, with 14 bases between. The CDR3 spells CASSPRTSPYEQYF. CDR3 DNA: TGTGCCAGCAGTCCTAGGACAAGCCCCTACGAGCAGTACTTC.

The rearrangement joins TRBV12-3 or TRBV12-4 to TRBJ1-5; TRBD1 agrees at 11 bases. After removal of 5 bases from V and 2 bases from J, the junction contained 5 bases not matched to a gene. This CDR3 comprises 16 residues. The CDR3 loop reads CASSRWTGGGNQPQHF. CDR3 coding DNA: TGTGCCAGCAGTCGGTGGACAGGGGGCGGCAATCAGCCCCAGCATTTT.

The chain links TRBV4-2 to TRBJ2-5; the D gene could be TRBD1 or TRBD2 (5 bases each). V dropped 3 bases and J dropped 3 bases, with 14 bases sitting between them. This CDR3 comprises 15 residues. Germline CDR1 and CDR2: LGHNA and YNFKEQ. CDR3 DNA: TGTGCCAGCAGCCACCTATGGGACCGGAAAGAGACCCAGTACTTC. Translated, it gives CASSHLWDRKETQYF.

This clonotype was seen more than once but under ten times. The rearrangement links TRBV7-8 to TRBJ2-4, with TRBD1 matching over 10 bases. The CDR3 length is 16 residues. The V and J ends lost 1 base and 11 bases, in that order; junction bases with no gene match: 11. Germline loops: CDR1 SGHVS, CDR2 FQNEAQ. CDR3 coding DNA: TGTGCCAGCAGCTTAGTTGGTCGGACAGGGGGATCCCTTCAGTACTTC. This gives the protein CASSLVGRTGGSLQYF.

This sequence joins TRBV13 and TRBJ1-4, with D perhaps TRBD1 (5 bases). Germline CDR1 and CDR2: PRHDT and FYEKMQ (reference sequence). Trimming took off 5 bases at V and 5 bases at J, with 15 bases between the two ends. The CDR3 loop spans 15 amino acids. Here the CDR3 reads CASSQLGTGNEKLFF. Here the CDR3 DNA reads TGTGCCAGCAGCCAACTAGGGACGGGAAATGAAAAACTGTTTTTT. The whole variable domain, remainder taken from reference TRBV13 and TRBJ1-4, is AAGVIQSPRHLIKEKRETATLKCYPIPRHDTVYWYQQGPGQDPQFLISFYEKMQSDKGSIPDRFSAQQFSDYHSELNMSSLELGDSALYFCASSQLGTGNEKLFFGSGTQLSVL.

This clonotype was counted between two and nine times. CDR3 nucleotide sequence: TGTGCCAGCAGCTTAAGACAGGGCATGAGAGCTGGAAACACCATATATTTT. This sequence encodes CASSLRQGMRAGNTIYF. The chain links TRBV7-2 to TRBJ1-3; 7 bases map to TRBD1. The junction had 9 bases not matched to a gene; V was cut back by 2 bases and J by 2 bases. The CDR3 length is 17 residues. Germline V lookup: CDR1 SGHTA, CDR2 FQGNSA.

This clonotype was observed a handful of times. The V and J genes are TRBV6-5 and TRBJ2-5; D not certain. Germline-derived CDR1 and CDR2 are MNHEY and SVGAGI. This CDR3 is 13 amino acids long. Trimming removed 2 bases at V and 5 bases at J, with 9 bases between. The CDR3 sequence: CASSYLGTETQYF. CDR3 in DNA: TGTGCCAGCAGTTACCTGGGAACGGAGACCCAGTACTTC.